This T cell receptor beta chain was retrieved from a study of post-analysis software for immune sequencing data. Overall study context: The patients showed relapsing-remitting, secondary progressive and progressive-relapsing multiple sclerosis courses.

The V gene end was trimmed by 5 bases and the J gene end by 3 bases; junction bases not matched to a gene: 5. In germline, CDR1 is MNHEY, CDR2 SMNVEV (reference sequence). The CDR3 extends over 16 amino acids. The authors incorporated unique molecular identifiers into the TCR beta cDNA libraries. From the PCR reads, TCRdb called clonotypes with MiXCR, one entry per CDR3 protein. The data contain some 690,000 distinct CDR3 sequences, about 27% of them singletons. Findings of the study overall: Included in a set of about five TRBV segments more frequent in patients than controls were TRBV5-6, TRBV5-1 and TRBV20-1.

A word on this clonotype: Antigen unknown.

This TCR was recovered from a girl under 18 with multiple sclerosis. The chain uses TRBV27 and TRBJ2-3; TRBD2 agrees at 13 bases. The sequenced sample consisted of blood. CDR3 residues: CASSQTSGGATDTQYF. The DNA of the CDR3 is TGTGCCAGCAGTCAAACTAGCGGGGGGGCAACAGATACGCAGTATTTT.